Listed here are 32 T cell receptor beta chains from one sample, sequenced in a study of Ad26.COV2.S vaccination and SARS-CoV-2 variants. The assay was immunoSEQ multiplex PCR, and TCRdb's table has in-frame clones only and misses some. The data contain about 280,000 clones, about 90% of them singletons. Treatment described: around 19 received Ad26.COV2.S at low or high dose, single or two shots; 5 received placebo; per-sample allocation not given. Specimens were obtained on day 63 following the first vaccine or placebo injection. Source: peripheral blood, taken in a trial of Ad26.COV2.S vaccine versus placebo. The receptors come from a person between 18 and 65 years old who received the Ad26.COV2.S COVID-19 vaccine or a placebo.

This rearrangement joins TRBV10-2 to TRBJ2-1; no definite D call. V lost 1 base to trimming and J lost 8 bases, with 9 bases between them. The germline CDR1 and CDR2 sequences are WSHSY and SAAADI. This CDR3 region has 13 residues. The DNA for the CDR3 is TGCGCCAGCAGTGAGTACCGATTATATGAGCAGTTCTTC. Protein product: CASSEYRLYEQFF.

The sample holds one count of this clone. The CDR3 bases are TGTGCCAGCTCACTACAGGGGGCCGGTCAGCCCCAGCATTTT. Amino acid sequence: CASSLQGAGQPQHF. The chain has TRBV18 and TRBJ1-5, with 9 positions matching TRBD1. Trimming took 4 bases from V and 6 from J; bases not matched to a gene: 4. From germline, CDR1 is KGHSH and CDR2 LQKENI. CDR3 size: 14 residues.

In regard to this clone: At one boundary the junction diverges from the germline segment, which might be a read error. The chain combines TRBV4-1 with TRBJ2-1; unclear D gene. This CDR3 has 13 residues. Germline CDR1 MGHRA, CDR2 YSYEKL. CDR3 DNA: TGCGCCAGCAGCCCCTCCAGTTGGAGCCGAGTAATCTTC. It translates to CASSPSSWSRVIF.

V usage is TRBV18 and J usage is TRBJ1-1; D unresolved. Germline values: CDR1 KGHSH, CDR2 LQKENI. Trimming left V 3 bases short and J 3 bases short, with 8 bases between. There are 13 residues in the CDR3. The CDR3, as DNA: TGTGCCAGCTCACCTCGCTTGGACACTGAAGCTTTCTTT. Translating gives CASSPRLDTEAFF.

This rearrangement joins TRBV10-3 to TRBJ1-1; tentative D call: TRBD1 (5 bases). The CDR3 is 13 amino acids. V was shortened by 4 bases and J by 5 bases, with 11 bases between the two germline ends. Germline-derived CDR1 and CDR2 are ENHRY and SYGVKD. For the CDR3, the DNA is TGTGCCATCAGTGGGGGGGGAAGTACTGAAGCTTTCTTT. Protein sequence: CAISGGGSTEAFF.

V is TRBV4-1 and J is TRBJ2-1, with TRBD2 as a possible D gene (6 bases). CDR3 length: 17 amino acids. With 0 bases removed from V and 4 bases from J, the gap between germline ends came to 16 bases. CDR1 is MGHRA and CDR2 is YSYEKL in the germline V gene. The CDR3 reads CASSQERGSGLYNEQFF. As DNA, the CDR3 is TGCGCCAGCAGCCAAGAGAGGGGTTCAGGACTATACAATGAGCAGTTCTTC.

The V call is TRBV13, the J call TRBJ2-5; D might be TRBD2 (6 bases). V was trimmed by 8 bases and J by 3 bases, leaving 25 bases between them. Germline CDR1 is PRHDT and CDR2 is FYEKMQ (reference sequence). CDR3 length: 17 amino acids. The CDR3 region has the DNA TGTGCCAGCCTGCGGCTGGGACGGGGGAGGCAGAAAGAGACCCAGTACTTC. Translation gives CASLRLGRGRQKETQYF.

The chain combines TRBV18 with TRBJ1-4, with 7 bases fitting TRBD1. Germline CDR1 reads KGHSH; CDR2 reads LQKENI. The CDR3 consists of 15 residues. V was pared by 1 base and J by 6 bases, with 5 bases of the junction left unmatched. The CDR3 sequence: CASSPRTGGDEKLFF. The DNA for the CDR3 is TGTGCCAGCTCACCACGGACAGGAGGAGATGAAAAACTGTTTTTT.

The genes are TRBV19 and TRBJ2-7; D not certain. The V gene's germline CDR1 is LNHDA and CDR2 SQIVND (reference sequence). This CDR3 comprises 15 residues. Trimming left V 6 bases short and J 4 bases short, with 19 bases between. CDR3 region: CASSETLDGPYEQYF. The CDR3 region has the DNA TGTGCCAGTAGCGAAACCCTCGACGGACCATACGAGCAGTACTTC.

The chain uses TRBV4-1 and TRBJ1-6; D uncertain. Germline V gene data show CDR1 as MGHRA and CDR2 as YSYEKL. Trimming cost V 2 bases and J 7 bases, with 15 bases left between them. The length of the CDR3 is 16 residues. CDR3 sequence reads: CASSQFVEVRNSPLHF. In DNA form, the CDR3 reads TGCGCCAGCAGCCAATTTGTTGAGGTTAGGAATTCACCCCTCCACTTT.

The genes are TRBV7-9 and TRBJ1-4, with 9 positions matching TRBD1. The CDR3 length is 17 residues. V was pared by 5 bases and J by 9 bases, with 16 bases of the junction left unmatched. CDR1 and CDR2 from the germline V gene are SEHNR and FQNEAQ (reference sequence). DNA for the CDR3: TGTGCCAGCAGCATAACCTCCCCCGGGACAGGGTATAAAAAACTGTTTTTT. It codes for CASSITSPGTGYKKLFF.

The rearrangement joins TRBV18 to TRBJ1-3, with 7 nucleotides matching TRBD1. Germline-derived CDR1 and CDR2 are KGHSH and LQKENI. Losses at the gene ends were 3 bases for V and 2 bases for J; bases not matched to a gene: 10. This CDR3 spans 17 amino acids. The CDR3 bases are TGTGCCAGCTCACCGGAAAAGGGGGCATCAACTGGAAACACCATATATTTT. As protein: CASSPEKGASTGNTIYF. The full variable domain, with the rest looked up from reference TRBV18 and TRBJ1-3, is NAGVMQNPRHLVRRRGQEARLRCSPMKGHSHVYWYRQLPEEGLKFMVYLQKENIIDESGMPKERFSAEFPKEGPSILRIQQVVRGDSAAYFCASSPEKGASTGNTIYFGEGSWLTVV.

This chain uses TRBV12-3 or TRBV12-4 with TRBJ1-2; D gene uncertain. The CDR3 has 13 residues. Trimming removed 3 bases at V and 4 bases at J, with 9 bases between. The CDR3 nucleotides read TGTGCCAGCAGTTTGAGGCCCATCTATGGCTACACCTTC. Translated, it gives CASSLRPIYGYTF.

The chain recombines TRBV6-5 with TRBJ1-2, with TRBD1 matching 8 bases. Per germline, CDR1 MNHEY and CDR2 SVGAGI. The CDR3 is 15 amino acids. V lost 6 bases to trimming and J lost 8 bases; unmatched junction nucleotides: 14. Written as DNA, the CDR3 is TGTGCCAGCAGCTCACAGCCGACAGGGGTTGGCGGCTACACCTTC. It codes for CASSSQPTGVGGYTF.

This clone was seen a handful of times. The chain combines TRBV6-2 or TRBV6-3 with TRBJ1-1; D is uncertain. Trimming took 2 bases from V and 6 from J, leaving 16 bases between them. The CDR3 loop spans 15 amino acids. In germline, CDR1 is MNHEY, CDR2 SVGEGT. CDR3 protein: CASSYVSSSGAEAFF. The CDR3, as DNA: TGTGCCAGCAGTTACGTTTCTAGCAGCGGCGCTGAAGCTTTCTTT.

As regards this clone: This CDR3 is also generated by other DNA sequences in the sample. The rearrangement links TRBV2 to TRBJ2-7, with D unclear. Germline loops: CDR1 SNHLY, CDR2 FYNNEI. The CDR3 is 12 amino acids. Trimming cost V 4 bases and J 2 bases, with 6 bases left between them. CDR3 region: CASSVLAYEQYF. The CDR3 DNA reads as TGTGCCAGCAGTGTTTTAGCCTACGAGCAGTACTTC.

The chain combines TRBV24-1 with TRBJ1-3, with TRBD1 as a possible D gene (5 bases). The ends were cut back, 12 bases at V and 0 bases at J, with 11 bases in the middle. There are 13 residues in the CDR3. Germline values: CDR1 KGHDR, CDR2 SFDVKD. CDR3: CAGGGGSGNTIYF. DNA for the CDR3: TGTGCCGGCGGGGGGGGCTCTGGAAACACCATATATTTT.

The chain uses TRBV6-1 and TRBJ1-4; D unclear. Germline loops: CDR1 MNHNS, CDR2 SASEGT. The CDR3 loop spans 13 amino acids. The V and J ends lost 2 bases and 7 bases respectively, with 8 bases between them. The CDR3 DNA is TGTGCCAGCAGTGAATATGGAGGTGAAAAACTGTTTTTT. This translates into CASSEYGGEKLFF.

This chain links TRBV19 with TRBJ2-3; TRBD2 matches at 7 bases. Trimming cost V 5 bases and J 4 bases; bases outside gene matches: 15. The CDR3 is 17 amino acids. CDR1 and CDR2 from the germline V gene are LNHDA and SQIVND (reference sequence). Here the CDR3 DNA reads TGTGCCAGTAGTGAAGGAGTAGCGGGCGCCTTTTCAGATACGCAGTATTTT. Translated, it gives CASSEGVAGAFSDTQYF.

V gene TRBV7-2 combines with J gene TRBJ2-7, with D tentatively TRBD1 (6 bases). V was cut by 2 bases and J by 2 bases, with 13 bases left in between. The CDR3 covers 15 residues. Germline lookup yields CDR1 SGHTA and CDR2 FQGNSA. The CDR3 sequence is CASSLRDTSPYEQYF. The CDR3 DNA sequence: TGTGCCAGCAGCTTACGGGACACGTCCCCCTACGAGCAGTACTTC.

The V gene is TRBV18, the J gene TRBJ2-5; D is ambiguous. The CDR3 has 12 amino acids. From germline, CDR1 is KGHSH and CDR2 LQKENI. V was cut by 3 bases and J by 3 bases, with 5 bases left in between. This CDR3 reads CASSPIEETQYF. CDR3 DNA sequence: TGTGCCAGCTCACCCATAGAAGAGACCCAGTACTTC.

The chain employs TRBV5-1 and TRBJ2-2, with 8 positions matching TRBD1. Looked up from germline, CDR1 is SGHRS and CDR2 is YFSETQ. J lost 4 bases, V lost 2 bases, and 4 bases had no gene match. This CDR3 has 15 residues. DNA for the CDR3: TGCGCCAGCAGCTTACAGACAGGGGCCACCGGGGAGCTGTTTTTT. It translates to CASSLQTGATGELFF.

This chain uses TRBV7-2 with TRBJ2-2, with TRBD1 as a possible D gene (6 bases). With 3 bases removed from V and 6 bases from J, the gap between germline ends came to 14 bases. This CDR3 comprises 15 residues. The germline CDR1 and CDR2 sequences are SGHTA and FQGNSA. CDR3 amino acids: CASSFGRGSSGELFF. CDR3 sequence (DNA): TGTGCCAGCAGCTTCGGCAGGGGCTCATCCGGGGAGCTGTTTTTT.

CDR3 DNA: TGTGCCAGCAGCGTGGGCGTGCGGGGGGATACGCAGTATTTT. Amino acids: CASSVGVRGDTQYF. This rearrangement joins TRBV7-3 to TRBJ2-3, with 7 bases identical to TRBD2. The CDR3 totals 14 residues. Germline CDR1 is SGHTA and CDR2 is FQGTGA. J lost 6 bases, V lost 5 bases, and 8 bases had no gene match.

The genes are TRBV21-1 and TRBJ1-2. TRBV21-1 is tagged as a pseudogene. The CDR3 has 16 residues. CDR3 in DNA: TGTGCCAGCAGCCTACGAATGGACGGAACTAACTATGGCTACACCTTC. Protein: CASSLRMDGTNYGYTF.

The chain links TRBV1 to TRBJ1-2; the table's D call TRBD1 went unverified against the DNA. TRBV1 corresponds to a pseudogene. The length of the CDR3 is 17 residues. The CDR3 nucleotides read TGCACCAGCAGCCAGGATGGGACACCTAATCAAGACTATGGCTACACCTTC. Its translation is CTSSQDGTPNQDYGYTF.

The J gene is TRBJ1-2, the V gene TRBV28; D is uncertain. This CDR3 is built from 15 residues. Germline V CDR1 and CDR2: MDHEN, SYDVKM. V lost 1 base and J 4 bases, leaving 13 bases between the germline ends. The CDR3 region has the DNA TGTGCCAGCAGTTTATACCGCGCAGGCCTCTATGGCTACACCTTC. Translation gives CASSLYRAGLYGYTF.

This chain links TRBV6-2 or TRBV6-3 with TRBJ2-7; D gene unclear. The germline V gene has CDR1 MNHEY and CDR2 SVGEGT. This CDR3 region has 11 residues. V was shortened by 2 bases and J by 5 bases, with 4 bases between the two germline ends. The CDR3 sequence: CASSYSHEQYF. The CDR3 nucleotides read TGTGCCAGCAGTTACAGTCACGAGCAGTACTTC.

The gene calls are TRBV5-1 and TRBJ2-1, with no clear D. V was shortened by 1 base and J by 5 bases, with 16 bases between the two germline ends. The CDR3 has 16 residues. Per the germline V gene, CDR1 is SGHRS and CDR2 is YFSETQ. The CDR3 bases are TGCGCCAGCAGCTTGAGGCCCCCGGACGGAGACAATGAGCAGTTCTTC. The encoded protein is CASSLRPPDGDNEQFF.

V is TRBV4-1 and J is TRBJ1-1; 7 nucleotides line up with TRBD1. The length of the CDR3 is 12 residues. The germline gives CDR1 MGHRA, CDR2 YSYEKL. Germline trimming cut 7 bases from V and 4 bases from J; bases unmatched to any gene: 3. CDR3 region: CASNHRGTEAFF. The CDR3 DNA follows: TGCGCCAGCAACCACAGGGGCACTGAAGCTTTCTTT.

This chain connects TRBV2 to TRBJ1-2; no clear D. The V gene lost 2 bases and the J gene lost 8 bases, with 9 bases spanning the gap. There are 12 residues in the CDR3. Germline assignment: CDR1 SNHLY and CDR2 FYNNEI. CDR3 coding DNA: TGTGCCAGCAGTGAACTAGGTCGGGGCTACACCTTC. Amino acids: CASSELGRGYTF.

The DNA for the CDR3 is TGTGCCAGCAGTGCTCGGGATAGCAATCAGCCCCAGCATTTT. Encoded protein: CASSARDSNQPQHF. The chain recombines TRBV2 with TRBJ1-5; D call uncertain. V lost 4 bases and J 0 bases, leaving 7 bases between the germline ends. Germline CDR1 is SNHLY and CDR2 is FYNNEI. This CDR3 contains 14 residues.